This entry lists 9 T cell receptor beta chains sequenced from one sample in a study of blood T cell repertoires in COVID-19 (TCRdb year 2020). Library preparation used the immunoSEQ multiplex PCR assay. This immuneACCESS table, as held by TCRdb, lists in-frame sequences with V and J called but not all clones. Of the missing ones, under half trace to an unresolved V gene in checked studies; the others have no known cause. For this sample the table gives a few hundred thousand clones, of which around 87% were detected only once. 2% to 2.5% of the sample belongs to the ten largest clones. The sample comprised peripheral blood. The source of these receptors is an older woman with COVID-19, enrolled during active disease.

The chain links TRBV29-1 to TRBJ2-4; 10 nucleotides agree with TRBD2. Germline trimming cut 5 bases from V and 0 bases from J; bases unmatched to any gene: 1. Germline V gene data show CDR1 as SQVTM and CDR2 as ANQGSEA. This CDR3 spans 14 amino acids. The CDR3 sequence is CSVSGGVAKNIQYF. The CDR3 nucleotides are TGCAGCGTTAGCGGGGGGGTAGCCAAAAACATTCAGTACTTC. The full variable domain, in which reference TRBV29-1 and TRBJ2-4 provide the parts outside the CDR3, is SAVISQKPSRDICQRGTSLTIQCQVDSQVTMMFWYRQQPGQSLTLIATANQGSEATYESGFVIDKFPISRPNLTFSTLTVSNMSPEDSSIYLCSVSGGVAKNIQYFGAGTRLSVL.

The gene calls are TRBV5-6 and TRBJ1-1; D call uncertain. V lost 0 bases and J lost 11, with 17 bases in between. In germline, CDR1 is SGHDT, CDR2 YYEEEE. The CDR3 sequence is 14 residues long. CDR3: CASSLALRGMGAFF. CDR3 nucleotides: TGTGCCAGCAGCTTGGCTCTTAGAGGGATGGGGGCTTTCTTT.

The chain uses TRBV29-1 and TRBJ1-2; tentative D call: TRBD1 (6 bases). Trimming took 5 bases from V and 4 from J, leaving 14 bases between them. The CDR3 consists of 13 residues. Germline V gives CDR1 SQVTM, CDR2 ANQGSEA. As DNA, the CDR3 is TGCAGCGTTTCGGGGGGGGGCACCTATGGCTACACCTTC. Its protein product is CSVSGGGTYGYTF. Supplemented by reference TRBV29-1 and TRBJ1-2, the full variable domain reads SAVISQKPSRDICQRGTSLTIQCQVDSQVTMMFWYRQQPGQSLTLIATANQGSEATYESGFVIDKFPISRPNLTFSTLTVSNMSPEDSSIYLCSVSGGGTYGYTFGSGTRLTVV.

The genes are TRBV6-5 and TRBJ1-5, with TRBD1 as a possible D gene (6 bases). The length of the CDR3 is 14 residues. The germline V gene encodes CDR1 MNHEY and CDR2 SVGAGI. Trimming pared 7 bases from V and 7 bases from J, leaving 17 bases between. CDR3 in DNA: TGTGCCAGCAACCAGGGGCGAGGAGAGCAGCCCCAGCATTTT. Translation gives CASNQGRGEQPQHF.

The chain combines TRBV10-2 with TRBJ1-4, with D unclear. The CDR3 runs 16 residues. Trimming pared 4 bases from V and 3 bases from J, leaving 15 bases between. Germline CDR1 reads WSHSY; CDR2 reads SAAADI. Here the CDR3 reads CASSVGSRRSNEKLFF. CDR3 DNA sequence: TGCGCCAGCAGTGTCGGCAGCCGGCGGTCTAATGAAAAACTGTTTTTT.

The rearrangement joins TRBV19 to TRBJ2-1, with D possibly being TRBD1 (5 bases). This CDR3 contains 13 residues. V was pared by 7 bases and J by 6 bases, with 13 bases between. Germline CDR1 reads LNHDA; CDR2 reads SQIVND (reference sequence). The chain's CDR3 is CASTATEVNEQFF. For the CDR3, the DNA is TGTGCCAGTACCGCGACAGAAGTCAATGAGCAGTTCTTC.

The rearrangement joins TRBV3-1 (or the pseudogene TRBV3-2) to TRBJ2-5; 7 nucleotides agree with TRBD2. V shed 0 bases, J shed 1 base, and the junction held 5 bases outside the gene matches. The CDR3 is 16 amino acids. CDR1 and CDR2 (germline): LGHDT, YNNKEL (reference sequence). The CDR3, as DNA: TGTGCCAGCAGCCAAGACTTGCCGGGGGGCCAAGAGACCCAGTACTTC. Its protein is CASSQDLPGGQETQYF.

This chain connects TRBV7-9 to TRBJ2-1, with TRBD2 as a possible D gene (6 bases). Germline V lookup: CDR1 SEHNR, CDR2 FQNEAQ (reference sequence). V lost 4 bases, J lost 5 bases, and 12 bases lay in between. The length of the CDR3 is 14 residues. DNA of the CDR3: TGTGCCAGCAGCTGGGGACTCGCGAACAATGAGCAGTTCTTC. Residues: CASSWGLANNEQFF.

The chain couples TRBV13 to TRBJ2-7, with D possibly TRBD2 on 6 matching bases. The CDR3 is made up of 17 amino acids. The germline V gene encodes CDR1 PRHDT and CDR2 FYEKMQ (reference sequence). V lost 5 bases, J lost 2 bases, and 22 bases lay in between. The CDR3 reads CASSGGDGGPGTYEQYF. The CDR3 DNA is TGTGCCAGCAGCGGCGGGGACGGCGGGCCTGGGACCTACGAGCAGTACTTC.